The T cell receptor beta chain described here comes from a study of T cell responses to AZD1222 COVID-19 vaccine. Study conclusions and caveats: Seropositive status at baseline applied to only 5 or 6 AZD1222 recipients.

Only in-frame clones appear in the TCRdb table, and some are missing; sequencing was by immunoSEQ multiplex PCR. Among approximately 150,000 clones listed, roughly nine tenths were seen once. On this clone itself: The antigen remains undetermined.

This CDR3 has 16 amino acids. Germline values: CDR1 SGHVS, CDR2 FQNEAQ. Losses at the gene ends were 4 bases for V and 5 bases for J; bases not matched to a gene: 7. The J gene is TRBJ2-2, the V gene TRBV7-8; 10 nucleotides agree with TRBD1. The sequence was collected from an adult in good health. The sample consisted of peripheral blood, taken on day 0 of AZD1222 vaccination. CDR3 in DNA: TGTGCCAGCAGCTCAAGGGGACAGGGGTTTACCGGGGAGCTGTTTTTT. This sequence encodes CASSSRGQGFTGELFF.